These T cell receptor beta chains were read from a single sample in a study of blood T cells in healthy people across ages. TCRdb re-analysed the 5' RACE reads in MiXCR, keeping a single row per CDR3 protein. The table records just over 800,000 distinct CDR3 sequences, about 59% of them present only once. Material for sequencing was blood. The source of these receptors is a man under 40 in good health. Each CDR3 is given with its conserved first and last residue. The order of the fields is J gene, CDR3 length, clone size, V gene, D gene, CDR3 DNA, CDR3 protein. D genes are given only for firm matches. Expanded clones are given a class, and other clones once, few, many or no size at all.

J gene: TRBJ1-5
CDR3 length: 16
clone size: NA
V gene: TRBV5-5
D gene: NA
CDR3 DNA: TGTGCCAGCAGCTTGGGGTTGACAGGACTCAATCAGCCCCAGCATTTT
CDR3 protein: CASSLGLTGLNQPQHF

J gene: TRBJ2-7
CDR3 length: 15
clone size: NA
V gene: TRBV5-1
D gene: TRBD1
CDR3 DNA: TGCGCCAGCAGCCCCGGCGGACAGGGTTCGAGGGAGCAGTACTTC
CDR3 protein: CASSPGGQGSREQYF

J gene: TRBJ1-5
CDR3 length: 15
clone size: NA
V gene: TRBV15
D gene: TRBD1
CDR3 DNA: TGTGCCACCAGTCGGGACAGGGGGTATATTCAGCCCCAGCATTTT
CDR3 protein: CATSRDRGYIQPQHF

J gene: TRBJ1-4
CDR3 length: 14
clone size: NA
V gene: TRBV29-1
D gene: TRBD1
CDR3 DNA: TGCAGCGTCCTGGGACAGGGAGGGTCTGAAAAACTGTTTTTT
CDR3 protein: CSVLGQGGSEKLFF

J gene: TRBJ2-1
CDR3 length: 18
clone size: NA
V gene: TRBV24-1
D gene: NA
CDR3 DNA: TGTGCCACCAGTGACCGGAGGGTACCTGGACAGCCTTACAATGAGCAGTTCTTC
CDR3 protein: CATSDRRVPGQPYNEQFF

J gene: TRBJ2-1
CDR3 length: 17
clone size: NA
V gene: TRBV7-8
D gene: NA
CDR3 DNA: TGTGCCAGCAGCTTAAAATACAGACTGGACGTCTACAATGAGCAGTTCTTC
CDR3 protein: CASSLKYRLDVYNEQFF

J gene: TRBJ2-3
CDR3 length: 15
clone size: NA
V gene: TRBV6-5
D gene: NA
CDR3 DNA: TGTGCCAGCAGTATGGGTTCCTTTAGCACAGATACGCAGTATTTT
CDR3 protein: CASSMGSFSTDTQYF

J gene: TRBJ2-5
CDR3 length: 16
clone size: once
V gene: TRBV7-2
D gene: TRBD2
CDR3 DNA: TGTGCCAGCGGCGGGACTAACGTGGGACCTCCGGAGACCCAGTACTTC
CDR3 protein: CASGGTNVGPPETQYF

J gene: TRBJ2-1
CDR3 length: 18
clone size: NA
V gene: TRBV28
D gene: TRBD2
CDR3 DNA: TGTGCCAGCAGTTTATTCCCCGGGGCGGGGGGGACCTACAATGAGCAGTTCTTC
CDR3 protein: CASSLFPGAGGTYNEQFF

J gene: TRBJ2-7
CDR3 length: 16
clone size: NA
V gene: TRBV9
D gene: NA
CDR3 DNA: TGTGCCAGCAGCGTAGATCAAGGGGCAGTAACCTTTGAGCAGTACTTC
CDR3 protein: CASSVDQGAVTFEQYF

J gene: TRBJ2-3
CDR3 length: 11
clone size: NA
V gene: TRBV20-1
D gene: NA
CDR3 DNA: TGCAGTGCCTTAAGGCGGGATACGCAGTATTTT
CDR3 protein: CSALRRDTQYF

J gene: TRBJ2-7
CDR3 length: 15
clone size: NA
V gene: TRBV28
D gene: TRBD1
CDR3 DNA: TGTGCCAGCAGTTCGGGACAGGGTACCCCCTACGAGCAGTACTTC
CDR3 protein: CASSSGQGTPYEQYF

J gene: TRBJ2-5
CDR3 length: 16
clone size: NA
V gene: TRBV6-5
D gene: TRBD2
CDR3 DNA: TGTGCCAGCAGTTATCGACTAGCGGGGTACCAAGAGACCCAGTACTTC
CDR3 protein: CASSYRLAGYQETQYF

J gene: TRBJ1-2
CDR3 length: 16
clone size: NA
V gene: TRBV12-3/TRBV12-4
D gene: TRBD1
CDR3 DNA: TGTGCCAGCAGCCGGGGATGGACAGGGGGCCTCTATGGCTACACCTTC
CDR3 protein: CASSRGWTGGLYGYTF

J gene: TRBJ2-1
CDR3 length: 15
clone size: NA
V gene: TRBV25-1
D gene: NA
CDR3 DNA: TGTGCCAGCAGCCCCGGAGGAGGGGTCTACAATGAGCAGTTCTTC
CDR3 protein: CASSPGGGVYNEQFF

J gene: TRBJ2-7
CDR3 length: 11
clone size: NA
V gene: TRBV6-5
D gene: NA
CDR3 DNA: TGTGCCAGCAGTTACTCAGGGTCGCAGTACTTC
CDR3 protein: CASSYSGSQYF

J gene: TRBJ1-2
CDR3 length: 15
clone size: NA
V gene: TRBV11-2
D gene: TRBD1
CDR3 DNA: TGTGCCAGCAGCCCCCAGGGGGCAGTTGACTATGGCTACACCTTC
CDR3 protein: CASSPQGAVDYGYTF

J gene: TRBJ1-2
CDR3 length: 13
clone size: NA
V gene: TRBV12-3/TRBV12-4
D gene: NA
CDR3 DNA: TGTGTCAGCAATGCCGGGACTAACTATGGCTACACCTTC
CDR3 protein: CVSNAGTNYGYTF

J gene: TRBJ2-3
CDR3 length: 15
clone size: NA
V gene: TRBV24-1
D gene: NA
CDR3 DNA: TGTGCCACCAGTGACCCCGACAGATCCACAGATACGCAGTATTTT
CDR3 protein: CATSDPDRSTDTQYF

J gene: TRBJ1-5
CDR3 length: 12
clone size: NA
V gene: TRBV29-1
D gene: NA
CDR3 DNA: TGCAGCGTTGTAGAGGGTAATCAGCCCCAGCATTTT
CDR3 protein: CSVVEGNQPQHF

J gene: TRBJ2-5
CDR3 length: 16
clone size: once
V gene: TRBV7-2
D gene: TRBD1
CDR3 DNA: TGTGCCAGCAGCAGGAGGACAGGGCGAGGCGGAGAGACCCAGTACTTC
CDR3 protein: CASSRRTGRGGETQYF

J gene: TRBJ2-7
CDR3 length: 15
clone size: NA
V gene: TRBV15
D gene: NA
CDR3 DNA: TGTGCCACCAGCAGAGATCAGGCAGCCAACTACGAGCAGTACTTC
CDR3 protein: CATSRDQAANYEQYF

J gene: TRBJ1-1
CDR3 length: 13
clone size: NA
V gene: TRBV5-4
D gene: TRBD1
CDR3 DNA: TGTGCCAGCAACGGACAGGTGAACACTGAAGCTTTCTTT
CDR3 protein: CASNGQVNTEAFF

J gene: TRBJ2-5
CDR3 length: 14
clone size: once
V gene: TRBV9
D gene: NA
CDR3 DNA: TGCGCCAGCAGCGAGGGCGGGGGCGTAGAGACCCAGTACTTC
CDR3 protein: CASSEGGGVETQYF

J gene: TRBJ2-1
CDR3 length: 15
clone size: NA
V gene: TRBV2
D gene: TRBD2
CDR3 DNA: TGTGCCAGCAGTGGAGATAGCGGGGGGGGGCATGAGCAGTTCTTC
CDR3 protein: CASSGDSGGGHEQFF

J gene: TRBJ2-1
CDR3 length: 13
clone size: NA
V gene: TRBV3-1
D gene: NA
CDR3 DNA: TGTGCCAGCAGCCAAGATGGGACGACAGAGCAGTTCTTC
CDR3 protein: CASSQDGTTEQFF

J gene: TRBJ2-5
CDR3 length: 15
clone size: few
V gene: TRBV12-3/TRBV12-4
D gene: NA
CDR3 DNA: TGTGCCAGCACGGATCAATTGGGGGGAAAAGAGACCCAGTACTTC
CDR3 protein: CASTDQLGGKETQYF

J gene: TRBJ1-1
CDR3 length: 13
clone size: NA
V gene: TRBV27
D gene: NA
CDR3 DNA: TGTGCCAGCACCCCAGGGGTGGGCACTGAAGCTTTCTTT
CDR3 protein: CASTPGVGTEAFF

J gene: TRBJ1-2
CDR3 length: 19
clone size: NA
V gene: TRBV20-1
D gene: NA
CDR3 DNA: TGCAGTGCTAGAGATTTGGTGGGGAGGACCGAACCCACTAACTATGGCTACACCTTC
CDR3 protein: CSARDLVGRTEPTNYGYTF

J gene: TRBJ2-5
CDR3 length: 11
clone size: NA
V gene: TRBV15
D gene: NA
CDR3 DNA: TGTGCCACCAGCAGGGACTATGTGCAGTACTTC
CDR3 protein: CATSRDYVQYF

J gene: TRBJ1-2
CDR3 length: 16
clone size: NA
V gene: TRBV7-9
D gene: TRBD1
CDR3 DNA: TGTGCCAGCAGCTTGGACAGGGGGCTAGAAGGCTATGGCTACACCTTC
CDR3 protein: CASSLDRGLEGYGYTF

J gene: TRBJ2-7
CDR3 length: 16
clone size: NA
V gene: TRBV6-1
D gene: NA
CDR3 DNA: TGTGCCAGCAGTGGCCTTGGACACAGCTCGCTCGGGGAGCAGTACTTC
CDR3 protein: CASSGLGHSSLGEQYF

J gene: TRBJ2-3
CDR3 length: 15
clone size: NA
V gene: TRBV29-1
D gene: NA
CDR3 DNA: TGCAGCGTTGGGCTCGGGGGAGGCGGAACAGATACGCAGTATTTT
CDR3 protein: CSVGLGGGGTDTQYF

J gene: TRBJ2-5
CDR3 length: 12
clone size: NA
V gene: TRBV7-9
D gene: NA
CDR3 DNA: TGTGCCAGCAGCCCAGGGCTTGGGGCCCAGTACTTC
CDR3 protein: CASSPGLGAQYF

J gene: TRBJ2-2
CDR3 length: 15
clone size: NA
V gene: TRBV12-3/TRBV12-4
D gene: NA
CDR3 DNA: TGTGCCAGCAGTGAGGGGGGATTCAGCACCGGGGAGCTGTTTTTT
CDR3 protein: CASSEGGFSTGELFF

J gene: TRBJ2-3
CDR3 length: 14
clone size: NA
V gene: TRBV7-9
D gene: TRBD2
CDR3 DNA: TGTGCCAGCAGCCTAGCGGCTAGCGCAGATACGCAGTATTTT
CDR3 protein: CASSLAASADTQYF

J gene: TRBJ1-6
CDR3 length: 15
clone size: NA
V gene: TRBV7-2
D gene: NA
CDR3 DNA: TGTGCCAGCAGCGATAGGACAGCTTATAATTCACCCCTCCACTTT
CDR3 protein: CASSDRTAYNSPLHF

J gene: TRBJ1-2
CDR3 length: 13
clone size: NA
V gene: TRBV27
D gene: NA
CDR3 DNA: TGTGCCAGCAGCCGAGGGGGGGCGAAGGGCTACACCTTC
CDR3 protein: CASSRGGAKGYTF

J gene: TRBJ2-1
CDR3 length: 18
clone size: NA
V gene: TRBV9
D gene: NA
CDR3 DNA: TGTGCCAGCAGCGTAGTCGGTTCGGGGTTGAGCTCCTACAATGAGCAGTTCTTC
CDR3 protein: CASSVVGSGLSSYNEQFF

J gene: TRBJ2-7
CDR3 length: 12
clone size: NA
V gene: TRBV10-3
D gene: NA
CDR3 DNA: TGTGCCATCAAACGACAGGACAATGAGCAGTACTTC
CDR3 protein: CAIKRQDNEQYF

J gene: TRBJ2-7
CDR3 length: 12
clone size: NA
V gene: TRBV3-1
D gene: NA
CDR3 DNA: TGTGCCAGCAGCGCTTTCGGCTACGAGCAGTACTTC
CDR3 protein: CASSAFGYEQYF

J gene: TRBJ1-1
CDR3 length: 14
clone size: NA
V gene: TRBV29-1
D gene: TRBD1
CDR3 DNA: TGCAGCGTTGAAAGGACAGGGGAGAGCACTGAAGCTTTCTTT
CDR3 protein: CSVERTGESTEAFF

J gene: TRBJ2-7
CDR3 length: 14
clone size: NA
V gene: TRBV20-1
D gene: TRBD1
CDR3 DNA: TGCAGTGCTAGAGAAGGGACAGGGGGCGGGGAGCAGTACTTC
CDR3 protein: CSAREGTGGGEQYF

J gene: TRBJ2-3
CDR3 length: 16
clone size: NA
V gene: TRBV7-9
D gene: NA
CDR3 DNA: TGTGCCAGCAGCTCCATATACTACAGGGAAACAGATACGCAGTATTTT
CDR3 protein: CASSSIYYRETDTQYF

J gene: TRBJ2-1
CDR3 length: 16
clone size: few
V gene: TRBV15
D gene: TRBD1
CDR3 DNA: TGTGCCACCAGCAGAGATCGACAGGGGGCGAAGGGGGAGCAGTTCTTC
CDR3 protein: CATSRDRQGAKGEQFF

J gene: TRBJ2-1
CDR3 length: 13
clone size: few
V gene: TRBV12-3/TRBV12-4
D gene: NA
CDR3 DNA: TGTGCCAGCAGTTTTTTTAGGGGTGATGAGCAGTTCTTC
CDR3 protein: CASSFFRGDEQFF

J gene: TRBJ1-1
CDR3 length: 15
clone size: NA
V gene: TRBV14
D gene: NA
CDR3 DNA: TGTGCCAGCAGCCAAGAAAGTTTCTGGAGGGGTCGAGCTTTCTTT
CDR3 protein: CASSQESFWRGRAFF

J gene: TRBJ2-1
CDR3 length: 14
clone size: NA
V gene: TRBV7-2
D gene: TRBD1
CDR3 DNA: TGTGCCAGCAGCCCCGGACAGGGGGCGGGTGAGCAGTTCTTC
CDR3 protein: CASSPGQGAGEQFF

J gene: TRBJ2-1
CDR3 length: 13
clone size: NA
V gene: TRBV10-3
D gene: TRBD1
CDR3 DNA: TGTGCCATCGGGACAGGGGGATATGGTGAGCAGTTCTTC
CDR3 protein: CAIGTGGYGEQFF